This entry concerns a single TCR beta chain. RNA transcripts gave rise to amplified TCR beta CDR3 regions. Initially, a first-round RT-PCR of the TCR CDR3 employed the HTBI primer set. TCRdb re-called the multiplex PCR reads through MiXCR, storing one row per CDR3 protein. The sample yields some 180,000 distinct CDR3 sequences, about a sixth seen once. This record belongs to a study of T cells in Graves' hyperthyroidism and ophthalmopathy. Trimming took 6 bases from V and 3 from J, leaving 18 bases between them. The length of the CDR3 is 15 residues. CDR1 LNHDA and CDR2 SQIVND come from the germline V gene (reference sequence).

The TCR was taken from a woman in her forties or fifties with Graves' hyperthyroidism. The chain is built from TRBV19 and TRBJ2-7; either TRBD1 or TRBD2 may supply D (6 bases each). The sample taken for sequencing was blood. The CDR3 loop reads CASRARWGAVYEQYF. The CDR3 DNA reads TGTGCCAGTAGAGCCCGTTGGGGGGCGGTCTACGAGCAGTACTTC. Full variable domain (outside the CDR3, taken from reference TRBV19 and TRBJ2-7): DGGITQSPKYLFRKEGQNVTLSCEQNLNHDAMYWYRQDPGQGLRLIYYSQIVNDFQKGDIAEGYSVSREKKESFPLTVTSAQKNPTAFYLCASRARWGAVYEQYFGPGTRLTVT.